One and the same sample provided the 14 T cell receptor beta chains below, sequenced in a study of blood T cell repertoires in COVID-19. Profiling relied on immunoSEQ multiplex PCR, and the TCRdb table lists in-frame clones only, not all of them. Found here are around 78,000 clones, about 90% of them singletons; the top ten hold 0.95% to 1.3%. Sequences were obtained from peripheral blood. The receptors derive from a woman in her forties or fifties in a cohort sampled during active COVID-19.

CDR3 residues: CASTYLGSGTGEQFF. CDR3 DNA sequence: TGTGCCAGCACCTACCTGGGTAGCGGGACGGGCGAGCAGTTCTTC. The rearrangement links TRBV2 to TRBJ2-1; 8 bases match TRBD2. The germline V gene has CDR1 SNHLY and CDR2 FYNNEI. The CDR3 runs 15 residues. V lost 7 bases and J lost 10; bases outside the gene matches: 15.

CDR3 nucleotides: TGTGCCAGCACCGAACCTCCGGAAGAGACCCAGTACTTC. This codes for CASTEPPEETQYF. The chain employs TRBV28 and TRBJ2-5; D is unresolved. Trimming took 7 bases from V and 3 from J, leaving 12 bases between them. This CDR3 spans 13 amino acids. Germline lookup yields CDR1 MDHEN and CDR2 SYDVKM. Drawing the rest from reference TRBV28 and TRBJ2-5, the complete variable domain is DVKVTQSSRYLVKRTGEKVFLECVQDMDHENMFWYRQDPGLGLRLIYFSYDVKMKEKGDIPEGYSVSREKKERFSLILESASTNQTSMYLCASTEPPEETQYFGPGTRLLVL.

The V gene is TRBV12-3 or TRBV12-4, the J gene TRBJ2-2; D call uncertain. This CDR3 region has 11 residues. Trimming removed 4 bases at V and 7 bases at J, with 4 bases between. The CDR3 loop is CASSYIGELFF. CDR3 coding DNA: TGTGCCAGCAGTTACATCGGGGAGCTGTTTTTT.

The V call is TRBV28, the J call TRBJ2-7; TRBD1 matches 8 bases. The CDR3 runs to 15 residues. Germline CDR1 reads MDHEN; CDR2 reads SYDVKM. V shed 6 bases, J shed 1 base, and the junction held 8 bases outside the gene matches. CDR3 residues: CASSPGTGPSYEQYF. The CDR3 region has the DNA TGTGCCAGCAGCCCCGGGACAGGTCCTTCCTACGAGCAGTACTTC.

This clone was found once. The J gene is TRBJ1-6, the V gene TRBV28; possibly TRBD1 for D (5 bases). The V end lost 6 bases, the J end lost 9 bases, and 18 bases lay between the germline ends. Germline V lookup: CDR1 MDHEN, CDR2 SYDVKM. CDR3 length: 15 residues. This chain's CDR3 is CASSRGDGRGSPLHF. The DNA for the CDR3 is TGTGCCAGCAGCCGGGGGGACGGTCGTGGTTCACCCCTCCACTTT.

The DNA of the CDR3 is TGTGCCTGGAGTGTACCAGGTAGTTCACCCCTCCACTTT. Encoded protein: CAWSVPGSSPLHF. The chain combines TRBV30 with TRBJ1-6; D is uncertain. The V end lost 0 bases, the J end lost 9 bases, and 9 bases lay between the germline ends. Looked up from germline, CDR1 is GTSNPN and CDR2 is SVGIG (reference sequence). This CDR3 is 13 amino acids long.

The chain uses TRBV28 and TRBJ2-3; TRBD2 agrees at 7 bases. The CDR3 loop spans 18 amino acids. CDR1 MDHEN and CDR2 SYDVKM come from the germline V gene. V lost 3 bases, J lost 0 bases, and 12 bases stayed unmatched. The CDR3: CASSLTYASGSSTDTQYF. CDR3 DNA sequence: TGTGCCAGCAGTTTGACTTATGCTAGCGGCAGTAGCACAGATACGCAGTATTTT.

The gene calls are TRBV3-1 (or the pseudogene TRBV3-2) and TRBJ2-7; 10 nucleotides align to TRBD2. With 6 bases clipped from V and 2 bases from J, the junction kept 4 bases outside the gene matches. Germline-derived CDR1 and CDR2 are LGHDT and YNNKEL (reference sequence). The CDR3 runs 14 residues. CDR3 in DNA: TGTGCCAGCAGTCGTAGCGGGGGGACCTACGAGCAGTACTTC. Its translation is CASSRSGGTYEQYF.

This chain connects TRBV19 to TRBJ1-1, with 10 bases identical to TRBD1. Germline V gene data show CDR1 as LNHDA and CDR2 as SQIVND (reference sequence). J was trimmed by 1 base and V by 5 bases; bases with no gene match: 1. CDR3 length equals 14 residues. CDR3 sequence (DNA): TGTGCCAGTAGTCGGACAGGGGGGAACACTGAAGCTTTCTTT. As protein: CASSRTGGNTEAFF.

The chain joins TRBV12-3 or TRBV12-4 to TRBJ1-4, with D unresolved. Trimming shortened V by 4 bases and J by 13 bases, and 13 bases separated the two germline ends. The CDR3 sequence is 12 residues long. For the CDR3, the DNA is TGTGCCAGCAGTTGGGCAGAGGGAGGACTGTTTTTT. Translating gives CASSWAEGGLFF.

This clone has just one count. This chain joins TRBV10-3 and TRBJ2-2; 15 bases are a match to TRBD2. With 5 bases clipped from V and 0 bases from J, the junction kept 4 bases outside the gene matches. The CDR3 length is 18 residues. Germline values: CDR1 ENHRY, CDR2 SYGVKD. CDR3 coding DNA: TGTGCCATCAGTTTGGGACTAGCGGGAGGATCGAACACCGGGGAGCTGTTTTTT. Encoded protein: CAISLGLAGGSNTGELFF.

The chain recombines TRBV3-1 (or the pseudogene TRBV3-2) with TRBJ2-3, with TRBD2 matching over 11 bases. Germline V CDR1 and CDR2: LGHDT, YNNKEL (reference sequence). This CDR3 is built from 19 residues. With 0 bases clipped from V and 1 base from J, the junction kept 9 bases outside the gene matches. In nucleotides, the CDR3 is TGTGCCAGCAGCCAAGATCGGCTAGCGGGAGGTACGGGCACAGATACGCAGTATTTT. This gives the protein CASSQDRLAGGTGTDTQYF.

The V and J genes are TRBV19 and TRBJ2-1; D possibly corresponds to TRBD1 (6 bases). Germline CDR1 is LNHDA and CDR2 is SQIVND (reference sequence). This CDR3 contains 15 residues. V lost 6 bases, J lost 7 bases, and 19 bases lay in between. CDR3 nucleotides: TGTGCCAGTAGCCAAATCCCGAGGGGGACAAATGAGCAGTTCTTC. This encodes CASSQIPRGTNEQFF.

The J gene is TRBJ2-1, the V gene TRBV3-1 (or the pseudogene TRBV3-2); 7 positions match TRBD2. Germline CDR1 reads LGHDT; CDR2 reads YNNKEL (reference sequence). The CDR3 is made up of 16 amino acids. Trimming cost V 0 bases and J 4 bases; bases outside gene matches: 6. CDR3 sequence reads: CASSQETSVSYNEQFF. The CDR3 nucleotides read TGTGCCAGCAGCCAAGAAACTAGCGTTTCGTACAATGAGCAGTTCTTC.